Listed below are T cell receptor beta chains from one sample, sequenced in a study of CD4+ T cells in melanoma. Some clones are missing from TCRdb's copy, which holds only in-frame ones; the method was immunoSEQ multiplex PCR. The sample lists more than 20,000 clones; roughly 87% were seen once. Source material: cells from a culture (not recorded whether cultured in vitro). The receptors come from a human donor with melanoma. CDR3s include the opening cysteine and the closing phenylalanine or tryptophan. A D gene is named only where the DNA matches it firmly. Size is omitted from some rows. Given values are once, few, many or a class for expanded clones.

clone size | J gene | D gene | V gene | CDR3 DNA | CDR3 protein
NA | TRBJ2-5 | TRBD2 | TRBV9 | TGTGCCAGCAGCGTAGGGGGACTAGGTGTAGAGACCCAGTACTTC | CASSVGGLGVETQYF
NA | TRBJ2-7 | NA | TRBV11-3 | TGTGCCAGCAGCTCTAACAGCCGGCCCTACGAGCAGTACTTC | CASSSNSRPYEQYF
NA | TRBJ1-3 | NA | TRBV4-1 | TGCGCCAGCAGCCAAGATCACGGGGGGCTGAACACCATATATTTT | CASSQDHGGLNTIYF
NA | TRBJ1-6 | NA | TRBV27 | TGTGCCAGCAGTTTTATACAGGGCAGATTTTCACCCCTCCACTTT | CASSFIQGRFSPLHF
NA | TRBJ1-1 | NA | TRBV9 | TGTGCCAGCAGCCCTTTGGACAGAAACGCCCCTGGGCCTTTT | CASSPLDRNAPGPF
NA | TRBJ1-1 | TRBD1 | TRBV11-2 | TGTGCCAGCAGCTTACTACAGGGGGCCCCTGAAGCTTTCTTT | CASSLLQGAPEAFF
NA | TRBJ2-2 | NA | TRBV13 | TGTGCCAGCCGCGGTTTGGGCGGCGCCGGGGAGCTGTTTTTT | CASRGLGGAGELFF
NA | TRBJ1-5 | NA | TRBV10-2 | TGCGCCAGCAGTTCACAGGGTAATCAGCCCCAGCATTTT | CASSSQGNQPQHF
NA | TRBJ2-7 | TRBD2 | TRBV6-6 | TGTGCCAGCAGTTACTCCCCAAGCGGGGGAAGGCCCGAGCAGTACTTC | CASSYSPSGGRPEQYF
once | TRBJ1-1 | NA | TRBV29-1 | TGCAGCGTTGAAGATCTTATCGGGGGCCGAAGTGAAGCTTTCTTT | CSVEDLIGGRSEAFF
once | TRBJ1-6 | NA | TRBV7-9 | TGTGCCAGCAGCAGGGTCCCTTCACCCCTCCACTTT | CASSRVPSPLHF
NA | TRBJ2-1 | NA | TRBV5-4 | TGTGCCAGCAGTCCCCCCCCGGGGGGCTTTTACAATGAGCAGTTCTTC | CASSPPPGGFYNEQFF
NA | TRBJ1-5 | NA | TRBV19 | TGTGCCAGTTTGGGGGGACGTTTGGGGCCCCAGCATTTT | CASLGGRLGPQHF
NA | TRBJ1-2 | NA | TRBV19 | TGTGCCAGTAAGTCCAGCGCGATCCTCCCTAACTATGGCTACACCTTC | CASKSSAILPNYGYTF
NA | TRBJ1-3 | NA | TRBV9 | TGTGCCAGCAGCGTCCGGGACCCCTCCTCTGGAAACACCATATATTTT | CASSVRDPSSGNTIYF
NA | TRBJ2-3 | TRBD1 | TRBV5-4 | TGTGCCAGCAGCCTAGGGACAGCTCAAGATACGCAGTATTTT | CASSLGTAQDTQYF
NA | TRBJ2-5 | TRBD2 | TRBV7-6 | TGTGCCAGCAGCTTAGCGGGCGGGGGGGAGACCCAGTACTTC | CASSLAGGGETQYF
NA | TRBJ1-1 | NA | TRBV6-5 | TGTGCCAGCAGTTCCTGGGGCGGCTCGAACAAGGAAGCTTTCTTT | CASSSWGGSNKEAFF
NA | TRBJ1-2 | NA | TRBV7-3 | TGTGCCAGCAGCTTAACTTCTGGGAGGTTGGGCTATGGCTACACCTTC | CASSLTSGRLGYGYTF
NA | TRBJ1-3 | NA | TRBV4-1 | TGCGCCAGCAGCCAAGCGGTAGGGGGATCTGGAAACACCATATATTTT | CASSQAVGGSGNTIYF
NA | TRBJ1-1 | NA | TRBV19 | TGTGCCAGCCAGACGGGGAACACTGAAGCTTTCTTT | CASQTGNTEAFF
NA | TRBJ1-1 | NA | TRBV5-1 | TGCGCCAGCAGCTTGGGACACGGGAACACTGAAGCTTTCTTT | CASSLGHGNTEAFF
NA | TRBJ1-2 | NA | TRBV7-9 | TGTGCCAGCAGCTTAGGGGCCCCCTCCACCTTC | CASSLGAPSTF
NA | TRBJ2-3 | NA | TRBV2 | TGTGCCAGCGCTGGACAACCCGGCACAGATACGCAGTATTTT | CASAGQPGTDTQYF
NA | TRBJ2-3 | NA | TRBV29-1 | TGCAGCGTTAGAGGGCAGGGCGGGACGTCCACGGATACGCAGTATTTT | CSVRGQGGTSTDTQYF
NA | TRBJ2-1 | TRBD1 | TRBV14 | TGTGCCAGCAGCCGCGGGACAGGAGGGTGGTATGAGCAGTTCTTC | CASSRGTGGWYEQFF
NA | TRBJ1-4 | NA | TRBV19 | TGTGCCAGTAGTAGGTCTGCGACTAATGAAAAACTGTTTTTT | CASSRSATNEKLFF
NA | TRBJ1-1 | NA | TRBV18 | TGTGCCAGCTGTGCATCGACGAACACTGAAGCTTTCTTT | CASCASTNTEAFF
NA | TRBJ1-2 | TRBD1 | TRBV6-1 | TGTGCCAGCAGTGAAGTGGCACAGGGGGATGGCTACACCTTC | CASSEVAQGDGYTF
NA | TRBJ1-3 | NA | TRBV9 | TGTGCCAGCAGCGTAGGACAGCCTGGAAACACCATATATTTT | CASSVGQPGNTIYF
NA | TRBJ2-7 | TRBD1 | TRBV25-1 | TGTGCCAGCAGAACCCCGGCGGGGACAGGGGCCTACGAGCAGTACTTC | CASRTPAGTGAYEQYF
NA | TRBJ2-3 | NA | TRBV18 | TGTGCCAGCTCACCACCCCTAGGAGATACGCAGTATTTT | CASSPPLGDTQYF